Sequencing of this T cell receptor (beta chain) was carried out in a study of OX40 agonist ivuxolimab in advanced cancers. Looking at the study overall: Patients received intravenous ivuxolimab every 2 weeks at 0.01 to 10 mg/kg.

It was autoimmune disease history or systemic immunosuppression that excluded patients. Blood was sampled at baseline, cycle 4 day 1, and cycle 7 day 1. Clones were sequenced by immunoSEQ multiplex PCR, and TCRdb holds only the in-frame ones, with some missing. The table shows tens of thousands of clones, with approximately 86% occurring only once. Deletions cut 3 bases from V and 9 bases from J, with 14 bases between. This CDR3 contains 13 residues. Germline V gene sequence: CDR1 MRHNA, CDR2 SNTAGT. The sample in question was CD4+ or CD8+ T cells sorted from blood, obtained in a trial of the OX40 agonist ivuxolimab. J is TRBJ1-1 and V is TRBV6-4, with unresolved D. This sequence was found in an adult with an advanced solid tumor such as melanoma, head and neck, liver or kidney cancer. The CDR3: CASSEQTFGKAFF. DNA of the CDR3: TGTGCCAGCAGTGAGCAGACCTTCGGAAAAGCTTTCTTT.